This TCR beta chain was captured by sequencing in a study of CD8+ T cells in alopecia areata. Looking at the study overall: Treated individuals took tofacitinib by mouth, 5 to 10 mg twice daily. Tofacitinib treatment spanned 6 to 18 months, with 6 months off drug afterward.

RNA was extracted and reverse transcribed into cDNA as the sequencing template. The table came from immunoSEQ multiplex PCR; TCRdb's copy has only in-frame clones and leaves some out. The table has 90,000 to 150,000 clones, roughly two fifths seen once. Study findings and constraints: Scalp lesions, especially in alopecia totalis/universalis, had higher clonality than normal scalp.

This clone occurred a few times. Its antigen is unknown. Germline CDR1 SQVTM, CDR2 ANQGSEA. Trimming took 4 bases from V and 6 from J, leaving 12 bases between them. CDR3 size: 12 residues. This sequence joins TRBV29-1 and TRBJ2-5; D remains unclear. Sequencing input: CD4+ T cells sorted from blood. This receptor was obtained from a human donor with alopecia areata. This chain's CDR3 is CSVARSTKTQYF. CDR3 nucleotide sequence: TGCAGCGTTGCTAGAAGTACGAAGACCCAGTACTTC.